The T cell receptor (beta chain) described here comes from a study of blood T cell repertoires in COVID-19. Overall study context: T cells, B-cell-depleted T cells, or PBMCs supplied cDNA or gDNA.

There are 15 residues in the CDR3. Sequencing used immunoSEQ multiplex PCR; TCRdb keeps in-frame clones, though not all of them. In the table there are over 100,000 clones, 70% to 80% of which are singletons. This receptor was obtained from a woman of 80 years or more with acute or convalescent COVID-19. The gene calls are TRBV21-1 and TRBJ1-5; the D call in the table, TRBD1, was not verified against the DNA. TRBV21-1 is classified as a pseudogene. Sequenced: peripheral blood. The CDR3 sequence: CASNLRIQGYQPQHF. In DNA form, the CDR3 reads TGTGCCAGCAACCTCCGAATCCAGGGATATCAGCCCCAGCATTTT.